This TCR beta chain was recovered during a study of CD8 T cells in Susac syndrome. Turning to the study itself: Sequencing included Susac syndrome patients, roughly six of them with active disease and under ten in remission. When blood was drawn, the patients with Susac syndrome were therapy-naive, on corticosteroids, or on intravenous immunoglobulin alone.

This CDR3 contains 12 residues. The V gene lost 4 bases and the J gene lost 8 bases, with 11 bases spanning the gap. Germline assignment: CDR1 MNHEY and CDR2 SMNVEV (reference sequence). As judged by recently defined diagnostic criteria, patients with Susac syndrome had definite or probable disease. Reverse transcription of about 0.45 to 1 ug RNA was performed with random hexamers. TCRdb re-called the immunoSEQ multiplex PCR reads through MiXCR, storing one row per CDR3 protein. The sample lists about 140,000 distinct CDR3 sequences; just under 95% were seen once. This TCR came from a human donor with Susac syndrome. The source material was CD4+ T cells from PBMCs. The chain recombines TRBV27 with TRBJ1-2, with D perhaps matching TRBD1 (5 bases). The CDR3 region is CASSSPRGGYTF. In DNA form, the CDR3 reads TGTGCCAGCAGTTCCCCCCGGGGCGGCTACACCTTC.